Listed below are T cell receptor beta chains from one sample, sequenced in a study of blood T cell repertoires in COVID-19. The table came from immunoSEQ multiplex PCR; TCRdb's copy has only in-frame clones and leaves some out. The sample carries roughly 250,000 clones, around 88% recorded once. The sample comprised PBMCs or T cells enriched from blood (not recorded which). These receptor sequences come from a woman between 45 and 65 years old who had recovered from COVID-19. Both conserved end residues are part of each CDR3. D genes are given only for firm matches. The listing skips clone size in some rows; elsewhere it reads once, few, many or a size class.

d_call: NA; clone_size: NA; v_call: TRBV30; j_call: TRBJ1-2; cdr3_aa: CAWSVWQPLGGYTF; cdr3_nt: TGTGCCTGGAGTGTGTGGCAGCCGCTGGGCGGCTACACCTTC
d_call: NA; clone_size: NA; v_call: TRBV7-9; j_call: TRBJ1-1; cdr3_aa: CASSTTTVNTEAFF; cdr3_nt: TGTGCCAGCAGCACGACGACAGTCAACACTGAAGCTTTCTTT
d_call: NA; clone_size: once; v_call: TRBV7-2; j_call: TRBJ2-2; cdr3_aa: CASSPSAVNTGELFF; cdr3_nt: TGTGCCAGCAGCCCATCTGCAGTGAACACCGGGGAGCTGTTTTTT
d_call: TRBD1; clone_size: NA; v_call: TRBV7-6; j_call: TRBJ1-4; cdr3_aa: CASSSGTGGLANEKLFF; cdr3_nt: TGTGCCAGCAGCTCCGGGACAGGGGGGTTAGCTAATGAAAAACTGTTTTTT
d_call: NA; clone_size: NA; v_call: TRBV6-2/TRBV6-3; j_call: TRBJ2-1; cdr3_aa: CASSYWAGEGNEQFF; cdr3_nt: TGTGCCAGCAGTTACTGGGCAGGGGAAGGCAATGAGCAGTTCTTC
d_call: NA; clone_size: NA; v_call: TRBV7-9; j_call: TRBJ1-5; cdr3_aa: CASSLFQNQPQHF; cdr3_nt: TGTGCCAGCAGCTTGTTCCAGAATCAGCCCCAGCATTTT
d_call: NA; clone_size: NA; v_call: TRBV7-8; j_call: TRBJ2-1; cdr3_aa: CASSIQGGSYNEQFF; cdr3_nt: TGTGCCAGCAGCATTCAGGGAGGCTCCTACAATGAGCAGTTCTTC
d_call: TRBD1; clone_size: NA; v_call: TRBV6-2/TRBV6-3; j_call: TRBJ2-5; cdr3_aa: CASSPGQGPQETQYF; cdr3_nt: TGTGCCAGCAGCCCCGGACAGGGCCCACAAGAGACCCAGTACTTC
d_call: NA; clone_size: NA; v_call: TRBV18; j_call: TRBJ1-3; cdr3_aa: CASSAGDTTIYF; cdr3_nt: TGTGCCAGCTCAGCCGGGGATACCACCATATATTTT
d_call: TRBD1; clone_size: NA; v_call: TRBV19; j_call: TRBJ2-5; cdr3_aa: CASSYRTGLKETQYF; cdr3_nt: TGTGCCAGTAGTTACCGGACAGGGCTCAAAGAGACCCAGTACTTC
d_call: TRBD1; clone_size: NA; v_call: TRBV24-1; j_call: TRBJ2-3; cdr3_aa: CATSDTGAGNADTQYF; cdr3_nt: TGTGCCACCAGTGATACAGGGGCTGGTAACGCAGATACGCAGTATTTT
d_call: TRBD1; clone_size: NA; v_call: TRBV28; j_call: TRBJ1-5; cdr3_aa: CASSRDRNQPQHF; cdr3_nt: TGTGCCAGCAGTCGGGACAGAAATCAGCCCCAGCATTTT
d_call: NA; clone_size: NA; v_call: TRBV11-2; j_call: TRBJ2-7; cdr3_aa: CASSRPGGGGREQYF; cdr3_nt: TGTGCCAGCAGCCGCCCTGGGGGAGGGGGTCGCGAGCAGTACTTC
d_call: NA; clone_size: once; v_call: TRBV9; j_call: TRBJ2-5; cdr3_aa: CASSGSGFRETQYF; cdr3_nt: TGTGCCAGCAGCGGTAGCGGATTTAGGGAGACCCAGTACTTC
d_call: NA; clone_size: NA; v_call: TRBV6-5; j_call: TRBJ1-1; cdr3_aa: CASSYVVGGMNTEAFF; cdr3_nt: TGTGCCAGCAGTTACGTAGTAGGGGGAATGAACACTGAAGCTTTCTTT
d_call: NA; clone_size: NA; v_call: TRBV19; j_call: TRBJ1-5; cdr3_aa: CASSIRDNQPQHF; cdr3_nt: TGTGCCAGTAGTATACGGGATAATCAGCCCCAGCATTTT
d_call: NA; clone_size: many; v_call: TRBV11-3; j_call: TRBJ1-1; cdr3_aa: CASSLDPTGFAVRVEAFF; cdr3_nt: TGTGCCAGCAGCTTAGATCCAACAGGGTTCGCTGTACGGGTGGAAGCTTTCTTT
d_call: TRBD1; clone_size: NA; v_call: TRBV29-1; j_call: TRBJ1-3; cdr3_aa: CSVKDREISGNTIYF; cdr3_nt: TGCAGCGTCAAGGACAGGGAGATCTCTGGAAACACCATATATTTT
d_call: NA; clone_size: few; v_call: TRBV5-1; j_call: TRBJ2-5; cdr3_aa: CASSLGSGNQETQYF; cdr3_nt: TGCGCCAGCAGCTTGGGTTCCGGGAACCAAGAGACCCAGTACTTC